The clone carrying this TCR beta chain was seen many times. Its matching antigen is unknown. This CDR3 has 17 amino acids. Trimming removed 0 bases from V and 0 bases from J, with 10 bases in between. Germline values: CDR1 SGHRS, CDR2 YFSETQ. The data are from a study of T-cell memory formation after mild COVID-19. Study as a whole: The TCR clusters were mostly specific to one donor.

Whole-study results and caveats: SARS-CoV-2 specificity was not confirmed for second-wave clones peaking on day 37. A subset of responding clones appeared in pre-infection memory, suggesting cross-reactive memory joined. Balance between CD4 and CD8 was seen in clones contracting day 15 to 85, and a CD4+ lean was seen in later expanders.

One entry per CDR3 protein, called by TCRdb with MiXCR from the 5' RACE reads. The sample includes roughly 550,000 distinct CDR3 sequences, roughly 20% of them seen just once. The sample comprised PBMCs or a T cell subset sorted from them (not recorded which). This TCR was sampled from an adult woman who had mild COVID-19 (a few samples of this study predate the infection). Cell type and time point are not known. The chain links TRBV5-1 to TRBJ1-6; no clear D gene. Written as DNA, the CDR3 is TGCGCCAGCAGCTTGGAACCGTTGAGCTCCTATAATTCACCCCTCCACTTT. Its protein is CASSLEPLSSYNSPLHF.